The clone carrying this TCR beta chain was observed a handful of times. This CDR3 comprises 15 residues. In germline, CDR1 is SGHNT, CDR2 YENEEA. V gave up 11 bases and J gave up 1 base, with 20 bases separating them. PCR primers comprised 60 Vbeta and 13 Jbeta primers. Produced via immunoSEQ multiplex PCR; TCRdb's table is partial and in-frame only. The repertoire holds about 140,000 clones, with roughly 70% as singletons. This specimen belongs to a study of cytomegalovirus exposure and HLA in healthy donors. This TCR was recovered from a man aged 50 to 59 in good health and CMV-seropositive. The gene calls are TRBV11-3 and TRBJ1-1; D remains ambiguous. The sequencing sample was made of PBMCs. CDR3 sequence: CAVQLSGRENTEAFF. The CDR3 DNA follows: TGTGCCGTTCAATTGTCGGGGAGGGAGAACACTGAAGCTTTCTTT.